One and the same sample provided the 15 T cell receptor beta chains below, sequenced in a study of shared clonotypes between healthy human individuals. Generated by immunoSEQ multiplex PCR, the TCRdb table keeps only in-frame clones and is missing some. The sample includes approximately 1,500,000 clones, 95% to 97% of them seen just once. The sequencing input was naive CD4+ T cells sorted from blood. Regarding subset: CD45RA+ positively selected. Every receptor here comes from a man under 40 in good health.

This chain joins TRBV10-3 and TRBJ2-2; either TRBD1 or TRBD2 may supply D (6 bases each). The CDR3 sequence is 16 residues long. Looked up from germline, CDR1 is ENHRY and CDR2 is SYGVKD. The V and J ends lost 0 bases and 6 bases respectively, with 14 bases between them. The CDR3 is CAISESLRRGAGELFF. CDR3 nucleotides: TGTGCCATCAGTGAGTCCCTACGGAGGGGGGCCGGGGAGCTGTTTTTT.

The J gene is TRBJ2-7, the V gene TRBV5-1; 12 bases are shared with TRBD2. Germline lookup yields CDR1 SGHRS and CDR2 YFSETQ. J gave up 0 bases and V 0 bases, and 7 bases lay outside the gene matches. This CDR3 has 18 amino acids. CDR3 nucleotide sequence: TGCGCCAGCAGCTTGGTAGCGTCGACTAGCGGGAGCTCCTACGAGCAGTACTTC. It codes for CASSLVASTSGSSYEQYF.

The genes are TRBV30 and TRBJ2-4; weak D call: TRBD1 (5 bases). Trimming shortened V by 3 bases and J by 0 bases, and 15 bases separated the two germline ends. This CDR3 is 16 amino acids long. Per germline, CDR1 GTSNPN and CDR2 SVGIG (reference sequence). The CDR3: CAWSPRQRRAKNIQYF. In DNA form, the CDR3 reads TGTGCCTGGAGCCCAAGACAGCGTAGAGCCAAAAACATTCAGTACTTC.

This clone was observed a single time. At the DNA level, this CDR3 is encoded by other sequences in the same sample as well. The rearrangement uses TRBV5-1 and TRBJ2-7; unclear D gene. Trimming stripped 0 bases from V and 4 bases from J, with 14 bases between. The CDR3 has 15 residues. Germline V gives CDR1 SGHRS, CDR2 YFSETQ. The CDR3 DNA is TGCGCCAGCAGCTTGGAGGGTGGCCGGTCTTACGAGCAGTACTTC. Residues: CASSLEGGRSYEQYF.

The chain employs TRBV5-1 and TRBJ2-6, with 7 bases fitting TRBD1. The CDR3 runs to 22 residues. The V and J ends lost 4 bases and 0 bases, in that order; junction bases with no gene match: 22. Germline CDR1 SGHRS, CDR2 YFSETQ. In DNA form, the CDR3 reads TGCGCCAGCAGCCAAAATGGAATATCTCCGACAGGGTTGGGCTCTGGGGCCAACGTCCTGACTTTC. Translated: CASSQNGISPTGLGSGANVLTF.

V usage is TRBV28 and J usage is TRBJ2-7, with D unclear. The germline V gene encodes CDR1 MDHEN and CDR2 SYDVKM. The ends were cut back, 2 bases at V and 0 bases at J, with 11 bases in the middle. The length of the CDR3 is 15 residues. CDR3 sequence reads: CASSLSRPSSYEQYF. CDR3 DNA: TGTGCCAGCAGTTTAAGTAGACCCAGCTCCTACGAGCAGTACTTC. Using reference TRBV28 and TRBJ2-7 for the parts outside the CDR3, the full variable domain is DVKVTQSSRYLVKRTGEKVFLECVQDMDHENMFWYRQDPGLGLRLIYFSYDVKMKEKGDIPEGYSVSREKKERFSLILESASTNQTSMYLCASSLSRPSSYEQYFGPGTRLTVT.

In its sample, this clone was seen once. The V gene is TRBV28, the J gene TRBJ1-2; 8 nucleotides agree with TRBD1. J gave up 1 base and V 7 bases, and 5 bases lay outside the gene matches. The CDR3 contains 14 residues. CDR1 is MDHEN and CDR2 is SYDVKM in the germline V gene. This CDR3 reads CASTFRGLNYGYTF. The CDR3, as DNA: TGTGCCAGCACCTTCAGGGGGCTTAACTATGGCTACACCTTC.

This chain links TRBV2 with TRBJ2-1; 8 bases line up with TRBD2. J was trimmed by 1 base and V by 2 bases; bases with no gene match: 7. Germline V gives CDR1 SNHLY, CDR2 FYNNEI. The CDR3 spans 17 residues. CDR3 protein: CASSERGGLASYNEQFF. CDR3 DNA: TGTGCCAGCAGTGAACGGGGCGGACTAGCTTCCTACAATGAGCAGTTCTTC.

This chain links TRBV18 with TRBJ2-3, with 10 bases aligning to TRBD1. This CDR3 contains 16 residues. J was trimmed by 9 bases and V by 5 bases; bases with no gene match: 14. Germline assignment: CDR1 KGHSH and CDR2 LQKENI. The CDR3 sequence is CASSGSGTGDITTQYF. The CDR3 coding sequence is TGTGCCAGCTCAGGATCCGGGACAGGGGATATTACCACGCAGTATTTT. Variable domain in full (rest from reference TRBV18 and TRBJ2-3): NAGVMQNPRHLVRRRGQEARLRCSPMKGHSHVYWYRQLPEEGLKFMVYLQKENIIDESGMPKERFSAEFPKEGPSILRIQQVVRGDSAAYFCASSGSGTGDITTQYFGPGTRLTVL.

Regarding this clone: Within the sample, other DNA sequences also encode this same CDR3. The genes are TRBV2 and TRBJ2-2, with D unclear. Germline lookup yields CDR1 SNHLY and CDR2 FYNNEI. The CDR3 totals 13 residues. V was clipped by 1 base and J by 5 bases, with 5 bases between them. The DNA of the CDR3 is TGTGCCAGCAGTGAAGAAGTAACCGGGGAGCTGTTTTTT. Its protein is CASSEEVTGELFF.

The chain has TRBV18 and TRBJ2-3; TRBD1 matches at 9 bases. The ends lost 4 bases at V and 2 bases at J; junction bases unmatched: 10. This CDR3 spans 17 amino acids. Per germline, CDR1 KGHSH and CDR2 LQKENI. In nucleotides, the CDR3 is TGTGCCAGCTCACGATCGACAGGGGGGGTTAACACAGATACGCAGTATTTT. Protein: CASSRSTGGVNTDTQYF.

CDR3 nucleotide sequence: TGCGCCAGCAAGAAAGGACTAACGAACAATGAGCAGTTCTTC. Its translation is CASKKGLTNNEQFF. The chain uses TRBV5-1 and TRBJ2-1, with D possibly matching TRBD2 (6 bases). CDR3 length equals 14 residues. Trimming removed 6 bases at V and 5 bases at J, with 15 bases between. Germline CDR1 reads SGHRS; CDR2 reads YFSETQ.

This clone was seen once. The CDR3 sequence: CASSFGTREQYF. The CDR3 DNA reads TGTGCCAGCAGCTTTGGTACCCGCGAGCAGTACTTC. This rearrangement joins TRBV5-4 to TRBJ2-7; D gene uncertain. Germline CDR1 SGHNT, CDR2 YYREEE (reference sequence). Deletions cut 2 bases from V and 6 bases from J, with 9 bases between. CDR3 size: 12 residues.

This clone has just one count. The rearrangement joins TRBV28 to TRBJ2-2; unclear D gene. This CDR3 spans 15 amino acids. The V gene lost 3 bases and the J gene lost 2 bases, with 10 bases spanning the gap. CDR1 MDHEN and CDR2 SYDVKM come from the germline V gene. Written as DNA, the CDR3 is TGTGCCAGCAGTTTGCGGCAGTTCAACACCGGGGAGCTGTTTTTT. Translating it yields CASSLRQFNTGELFF.

This clone showed up just once. The chain is built from TRBV5-7 and TRBJ2-7; D is unresolved. TRBV5-7 is treated as an ORF (open reading frame) with a function not yet certain. V was cut by 0 bases and J by 4 bases, with 8 bases left in between. CDR3 length: 13 residues. The CDR3, as DNA: TGTGCCAGCAGCTTGGGTGCTGGATACGAGCAGTACTTC. This codes for CASSLGAGYEQYF.